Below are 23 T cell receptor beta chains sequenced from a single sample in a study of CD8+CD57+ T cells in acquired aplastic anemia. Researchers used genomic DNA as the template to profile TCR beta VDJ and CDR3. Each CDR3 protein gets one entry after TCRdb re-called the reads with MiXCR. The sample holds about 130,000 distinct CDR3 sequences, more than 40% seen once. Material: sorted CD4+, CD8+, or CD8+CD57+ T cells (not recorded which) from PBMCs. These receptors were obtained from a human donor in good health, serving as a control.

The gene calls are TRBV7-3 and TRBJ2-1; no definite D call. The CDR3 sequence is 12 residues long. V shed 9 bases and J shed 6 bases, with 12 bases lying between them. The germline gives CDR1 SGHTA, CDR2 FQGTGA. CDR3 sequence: CASRSGPNEQFF. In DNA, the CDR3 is TGTGCCAGTCGGTCGGGCCCCAATGAGCAGTTCTTC.

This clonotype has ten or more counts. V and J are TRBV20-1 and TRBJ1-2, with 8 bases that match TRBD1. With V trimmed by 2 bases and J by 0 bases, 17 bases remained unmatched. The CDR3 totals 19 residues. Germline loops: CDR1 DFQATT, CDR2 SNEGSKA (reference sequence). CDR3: CSARPAPGDRRQSNYGYTF. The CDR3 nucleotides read TGCAGTGCTAGACCAGCCCCGGGGGACAGGCGACAATCTAACTATGGCTACACCTTC.

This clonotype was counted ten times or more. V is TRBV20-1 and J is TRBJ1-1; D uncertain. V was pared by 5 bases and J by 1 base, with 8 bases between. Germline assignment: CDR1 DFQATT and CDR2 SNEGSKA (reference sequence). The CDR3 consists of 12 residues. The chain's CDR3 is CSARFSNTEAFF. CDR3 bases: TGCAGTGCTCGATTCTCGAACACTGAAGCTTTCTTT.

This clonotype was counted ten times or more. The CDR3 loop is CASSYGDRSNEKLFF. In DNA, the CDR3 is TGTGCCAGCAGTTACGGGGACAGAAGTAATGAAAAACTGTTTTTT. V usage is TRBV6-6 and J usage is TRBJ1-4, with 7 bases identical to TRBD1. J was trimmed by 4 bases and V by 2 bases; bases with no gene match: 4. The CDR3 sequence is 15 residues long. Germline V CDR1 and CDR2: MNHNY, SVGAGI (reference sequence).

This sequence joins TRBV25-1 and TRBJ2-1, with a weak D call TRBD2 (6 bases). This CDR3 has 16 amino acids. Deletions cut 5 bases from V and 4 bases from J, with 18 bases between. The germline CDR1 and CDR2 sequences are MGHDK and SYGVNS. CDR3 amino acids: CASSTRTGRHYNEQFF. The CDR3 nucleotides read TGTGCCAGCAGTACCCGGACTGGGAGGCATTACAATGAGCAGTTCTTC.

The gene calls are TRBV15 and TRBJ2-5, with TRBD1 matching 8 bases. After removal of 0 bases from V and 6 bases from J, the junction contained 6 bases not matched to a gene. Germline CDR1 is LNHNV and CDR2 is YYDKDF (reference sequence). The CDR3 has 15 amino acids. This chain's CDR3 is CATSREQGAQKTQYF. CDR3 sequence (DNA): TGTGCCACCAGCAGAGAGCAGGGGGCGCAAAAGACCCAGTACTTC. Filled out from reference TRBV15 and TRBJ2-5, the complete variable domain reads DAMVIQNPRYQVTQFGKPVTLSCSQTLNHNVMYWYQQKSSQAPKLLFHYYDKDFNNEADTPDNFQSRRPNTSFCFLDIRSPGLGDTAMYLCATSREQGAQKTQYFGPGTRLLVL.

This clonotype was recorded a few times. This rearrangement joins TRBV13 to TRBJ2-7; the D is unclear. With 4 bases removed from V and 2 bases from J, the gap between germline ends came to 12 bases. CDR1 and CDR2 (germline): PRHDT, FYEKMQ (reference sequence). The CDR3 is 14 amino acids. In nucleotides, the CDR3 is TGTGCCAGCAGCTCCGACCCCAAACCCTACGAGCAGTACTTC. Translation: CASSSDPKPYEQYF.

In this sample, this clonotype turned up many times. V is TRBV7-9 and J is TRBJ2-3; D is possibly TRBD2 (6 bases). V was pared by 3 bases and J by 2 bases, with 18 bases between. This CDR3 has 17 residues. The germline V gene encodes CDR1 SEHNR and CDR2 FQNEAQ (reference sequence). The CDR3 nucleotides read TGTGCCAGCAGCTTTATCCGGGACTGGGAATCCACAGATACGCAGTATTTT. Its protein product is CASSFIRDWESTDTQYF.

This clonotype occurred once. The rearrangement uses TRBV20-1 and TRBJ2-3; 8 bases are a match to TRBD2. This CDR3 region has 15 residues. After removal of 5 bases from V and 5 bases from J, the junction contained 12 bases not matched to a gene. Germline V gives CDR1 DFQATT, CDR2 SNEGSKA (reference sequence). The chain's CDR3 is CSAGNSGAAVDTQYF. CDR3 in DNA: TGCAGTGCTGGAAATAGCGGGGCAGCCGTAGATACGCAGTATTTT.

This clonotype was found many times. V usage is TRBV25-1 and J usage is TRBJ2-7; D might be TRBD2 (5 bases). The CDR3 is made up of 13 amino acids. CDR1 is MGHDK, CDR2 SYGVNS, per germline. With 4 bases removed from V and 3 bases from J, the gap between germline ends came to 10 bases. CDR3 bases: TGTGCCAGCAGTGCACATGGAGGCTACGAGCAGTACTTC. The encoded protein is CASSAHGGYEQYF.

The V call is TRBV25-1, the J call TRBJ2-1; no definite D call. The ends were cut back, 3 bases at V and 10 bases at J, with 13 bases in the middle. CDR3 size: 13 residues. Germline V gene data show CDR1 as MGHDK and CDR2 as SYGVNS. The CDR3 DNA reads TGTGCCAGCAGTGAGGGAAGAGTCCGGGAGCAGTTCTTC. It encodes CASSEGRVREQFF.

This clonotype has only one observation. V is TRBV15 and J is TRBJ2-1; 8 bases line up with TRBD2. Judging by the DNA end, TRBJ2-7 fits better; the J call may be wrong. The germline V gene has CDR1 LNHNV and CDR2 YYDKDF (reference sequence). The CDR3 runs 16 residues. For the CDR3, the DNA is TGTGCCACCAGCAGAGTAACTAGCGGAGACTACAATGAGCAGTACTTC. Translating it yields CATSRVTSGDYNEQYF.

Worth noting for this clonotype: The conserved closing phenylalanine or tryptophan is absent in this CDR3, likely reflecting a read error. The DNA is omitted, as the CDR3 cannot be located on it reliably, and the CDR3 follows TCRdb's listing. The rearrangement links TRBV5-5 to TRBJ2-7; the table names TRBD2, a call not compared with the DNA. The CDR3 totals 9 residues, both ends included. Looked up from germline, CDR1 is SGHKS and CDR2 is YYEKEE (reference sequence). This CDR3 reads CASSLSIAG.

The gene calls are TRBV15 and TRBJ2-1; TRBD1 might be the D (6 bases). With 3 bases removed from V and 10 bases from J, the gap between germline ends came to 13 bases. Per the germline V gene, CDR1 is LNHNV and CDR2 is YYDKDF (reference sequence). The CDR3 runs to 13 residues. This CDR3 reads CATSSNREREQFF. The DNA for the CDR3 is TGTGCCACCAGCAGCAACAGGGAAAGGGAGCAGTTCTTC. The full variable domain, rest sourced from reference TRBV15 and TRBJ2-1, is DAMVIQNPRYQVTQFGKPVTLSCSQTLNHNVMYWYQQKSSQAPKLLFHYYDKDFNNEADTPDNFQSRRPNTSFCFLDIRSPGLGDTAMYLCATSSNREREQFFGPGTRLTVL.

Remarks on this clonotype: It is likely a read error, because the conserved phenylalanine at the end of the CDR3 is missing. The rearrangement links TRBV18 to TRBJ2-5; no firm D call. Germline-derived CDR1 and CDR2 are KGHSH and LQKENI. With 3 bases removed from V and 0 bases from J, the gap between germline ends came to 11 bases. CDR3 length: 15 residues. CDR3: CASSPRTEYQETQYV. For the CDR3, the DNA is TGTGCCAGCTCACCTCGGACGGAATACCAAGAGACCCAGTACGTC.

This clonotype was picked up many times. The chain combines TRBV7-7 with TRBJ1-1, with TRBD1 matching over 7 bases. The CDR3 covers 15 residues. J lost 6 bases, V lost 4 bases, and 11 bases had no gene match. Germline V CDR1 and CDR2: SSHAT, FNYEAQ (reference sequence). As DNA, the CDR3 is TGTGCCAGCAGCTCCCATTTGGACAGGTCAGCTGAAGCTTTCTTT. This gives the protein CASSSHLDRSAEAFF. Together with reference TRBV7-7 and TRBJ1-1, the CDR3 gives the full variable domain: GAGVSQSPRYKVTKRGQDVTLRCDPISSHATLYWYQQALGQGPEFLTYFNYEAQPDKSGLPSDRFSAERPEGSISTLTIQRTEQRDSAMYRCASSSHLDRSAEAFFGQGTRLTVV.

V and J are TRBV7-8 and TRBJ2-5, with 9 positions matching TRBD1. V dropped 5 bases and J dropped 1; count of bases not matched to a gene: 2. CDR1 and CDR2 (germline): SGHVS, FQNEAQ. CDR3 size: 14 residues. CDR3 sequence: CASSTDRGQETQYF. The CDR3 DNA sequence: TGTGCCAGCAGCACGGACAGGGGCCAAGAGACCCAGTACTTC.

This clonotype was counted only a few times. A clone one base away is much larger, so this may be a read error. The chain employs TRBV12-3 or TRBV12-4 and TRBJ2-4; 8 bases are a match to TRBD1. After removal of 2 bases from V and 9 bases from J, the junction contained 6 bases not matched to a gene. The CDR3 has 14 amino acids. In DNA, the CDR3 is TGTGCCAGCAGTTTACACAGGGGGAGAACCATTCAGTACTTC. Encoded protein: CASSLHRGRTIQYF.

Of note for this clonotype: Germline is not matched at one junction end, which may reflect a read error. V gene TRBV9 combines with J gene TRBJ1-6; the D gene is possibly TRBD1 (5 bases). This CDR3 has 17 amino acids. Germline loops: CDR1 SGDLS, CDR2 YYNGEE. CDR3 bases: TGTGTCAGCAGCGTAGGCGCAGGGAATGACTATAATTCACCCCTCCACTTT. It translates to CVSSVGAGNDYNSPLHF.

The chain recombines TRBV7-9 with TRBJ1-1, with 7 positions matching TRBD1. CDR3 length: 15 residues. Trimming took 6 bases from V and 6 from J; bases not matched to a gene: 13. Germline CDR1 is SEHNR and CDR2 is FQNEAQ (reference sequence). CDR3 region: CASSSPPTGRSEAFF. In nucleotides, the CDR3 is TGTGCCAGCAGTTCCCCGCCGACAGGGAGGTCTGAAGCTTTCTTT. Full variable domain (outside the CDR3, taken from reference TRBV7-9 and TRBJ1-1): DTGVSQNPRHKITKRGQNVTFRCDPISEHNRLYWYRQTLGQGPEFLTYFQNEAQLEKSRLLSDRFSAERPKGSFSTLEIQRTEQGDSAMYLCASSSPPTGRSEAFFGQGTRLTVV.

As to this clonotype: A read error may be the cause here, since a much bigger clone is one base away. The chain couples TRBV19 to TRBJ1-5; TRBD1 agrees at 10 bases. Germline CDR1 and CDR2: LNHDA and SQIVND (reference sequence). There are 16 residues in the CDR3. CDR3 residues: CASSMTGGERNQPQRF. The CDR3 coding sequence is TGTGCCAGTAGTATGACAGGGGGCGAGAGGAATCAGCCCCAGCGTTTT.

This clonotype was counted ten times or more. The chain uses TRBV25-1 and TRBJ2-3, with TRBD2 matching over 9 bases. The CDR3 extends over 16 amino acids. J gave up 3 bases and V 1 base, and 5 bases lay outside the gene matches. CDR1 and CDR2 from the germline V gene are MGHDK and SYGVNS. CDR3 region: CASSESSLAGTDTQYF. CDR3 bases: TGTGCCAGCAGTGAATCCAGCCTAGCGGGGACAGATACGCAGTATTTT.

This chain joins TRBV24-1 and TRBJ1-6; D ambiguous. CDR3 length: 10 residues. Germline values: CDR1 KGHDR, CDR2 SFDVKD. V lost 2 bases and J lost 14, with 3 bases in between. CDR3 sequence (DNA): TGTGCCACCAGTGATTCCTCCCTCCACTTT. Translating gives CATSDSSLHF.